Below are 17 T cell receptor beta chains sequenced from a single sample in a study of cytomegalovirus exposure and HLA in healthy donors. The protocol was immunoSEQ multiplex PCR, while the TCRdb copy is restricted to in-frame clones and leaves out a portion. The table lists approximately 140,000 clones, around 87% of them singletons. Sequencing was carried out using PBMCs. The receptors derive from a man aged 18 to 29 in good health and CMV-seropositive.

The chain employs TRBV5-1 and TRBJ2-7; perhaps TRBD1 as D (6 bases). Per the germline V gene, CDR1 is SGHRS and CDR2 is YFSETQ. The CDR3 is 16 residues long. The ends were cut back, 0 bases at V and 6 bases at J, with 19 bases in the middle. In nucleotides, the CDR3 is TGCGCCAGCAGCTTGGAAGTGGGGGCCTTTGGGCGCGAGCAGTACTTC. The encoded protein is CASSLEVGAFGREQYF. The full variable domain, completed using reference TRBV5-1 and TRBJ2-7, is KAGVTQTPRYLIKTRGQQVTLSCSPISGHRSVSWYQQTPGQGLQFLFEYFSETQRNKGNFPGRFSGRQFSNSRSEMNVSTLELGDSALYLCASSLEVGAFGREQYFGPGTRLTVT.

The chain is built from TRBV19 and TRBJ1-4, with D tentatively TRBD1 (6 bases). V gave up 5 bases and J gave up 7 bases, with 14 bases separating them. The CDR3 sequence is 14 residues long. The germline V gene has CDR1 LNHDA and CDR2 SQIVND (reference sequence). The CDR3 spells CASSLGRTVEKLFF. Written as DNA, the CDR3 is TGTGCCAGTAGTCTGGGTAGGACAGTTGAAAAACTGTTTTTT.

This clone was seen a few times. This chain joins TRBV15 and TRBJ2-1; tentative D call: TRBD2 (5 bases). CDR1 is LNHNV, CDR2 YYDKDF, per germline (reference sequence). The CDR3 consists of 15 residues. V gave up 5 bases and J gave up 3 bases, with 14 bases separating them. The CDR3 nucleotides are TGTGCCACCAGCTCCGTACTAGACTACTACAATGAGCAGTTCTTC. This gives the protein CATSSVLDYYNEQFF. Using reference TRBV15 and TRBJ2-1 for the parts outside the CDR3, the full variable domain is DAMVIQNPRYQVTQFGKPVTLSCSQTLNHNVMYWYQQKSSQAPKLLFHYYDKDFNNEADTPDNFQSRRPNTSFCFLDIRSPGLGDTAMYLCATSSVLDYYNEQFFGPGTRLTVL.

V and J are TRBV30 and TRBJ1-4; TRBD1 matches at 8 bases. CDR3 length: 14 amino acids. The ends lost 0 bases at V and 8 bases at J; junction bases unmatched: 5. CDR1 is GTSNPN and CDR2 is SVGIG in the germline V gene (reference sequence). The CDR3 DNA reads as TGTGCCTGGAGTGTCGGCACAGGGGGGGAAAAACTGTTTTTT. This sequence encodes CAWSVGTGGEKLFF.

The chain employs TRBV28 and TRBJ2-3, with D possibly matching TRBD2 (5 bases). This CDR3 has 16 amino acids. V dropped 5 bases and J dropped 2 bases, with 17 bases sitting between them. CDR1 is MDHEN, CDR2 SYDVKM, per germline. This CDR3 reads CASSERGMPITDTQYF. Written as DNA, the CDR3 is TGTGCCAGCAGTGAACGGGGAATGCCAATCACAGATACGCAGTATTTT.

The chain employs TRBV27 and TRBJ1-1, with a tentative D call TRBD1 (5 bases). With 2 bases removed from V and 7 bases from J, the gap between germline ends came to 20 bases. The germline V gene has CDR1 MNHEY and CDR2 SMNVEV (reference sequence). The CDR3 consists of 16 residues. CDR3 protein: CASSLASRVPNGEAFF. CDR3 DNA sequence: TGTGCCAGCAGTTTAGCCAGCAGGGTCCCTAACGGTGAAGCTTTCTTT.

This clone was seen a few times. The CDR3 DNA reads as TGTGCCTGGGGGACAGGGTCAAACACCATATATTTT. Its protein is CAWGTGSNTIYF. The chain uses TRBV30 and TRBJ1-3, with 9 nucleotides matching TRBD1. Per the germline V gene, CDR1 is GTSNPN and CDR2 is SVGIG (reference sequence). With 5 bases clipped from V and 6 bases from J, the junction kept 2 bases outside the gene matches. The CDR3 contains 12 residues.

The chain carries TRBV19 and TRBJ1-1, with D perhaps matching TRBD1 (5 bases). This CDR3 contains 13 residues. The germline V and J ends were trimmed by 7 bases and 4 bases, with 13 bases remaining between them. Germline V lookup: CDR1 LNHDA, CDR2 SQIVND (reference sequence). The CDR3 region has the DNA TGTGCCAGTAATTCGGCAGGGTTCACTGAAGCTTTCTTT. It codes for CASNSAGFTEAFF.

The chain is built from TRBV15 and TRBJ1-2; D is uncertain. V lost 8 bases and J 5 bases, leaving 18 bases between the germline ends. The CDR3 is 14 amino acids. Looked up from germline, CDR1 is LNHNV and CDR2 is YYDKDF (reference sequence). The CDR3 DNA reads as TGTGCCACCTCCGACGAGGGCGCAGATTATGGCTACACCTTC. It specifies CATSDEGADYGYTF.

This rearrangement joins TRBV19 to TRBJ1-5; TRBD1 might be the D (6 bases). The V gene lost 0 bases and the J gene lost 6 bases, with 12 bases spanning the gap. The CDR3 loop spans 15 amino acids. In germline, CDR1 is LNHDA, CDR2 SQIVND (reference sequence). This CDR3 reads CASSIDRGLRQPQHF. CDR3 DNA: TGTGCCAGTAGTATAGACAGGGGATTACGTCAGCCCCAGCATTTT.

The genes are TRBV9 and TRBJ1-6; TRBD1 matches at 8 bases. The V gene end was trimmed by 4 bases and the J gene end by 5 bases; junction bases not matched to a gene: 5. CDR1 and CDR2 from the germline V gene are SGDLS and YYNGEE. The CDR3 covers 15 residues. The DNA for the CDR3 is TGTGCCAGCAGCTTGCGACAGGGGAATAATTCACCCCTCCACTTT. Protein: CASSLRQGNNSPLHF.

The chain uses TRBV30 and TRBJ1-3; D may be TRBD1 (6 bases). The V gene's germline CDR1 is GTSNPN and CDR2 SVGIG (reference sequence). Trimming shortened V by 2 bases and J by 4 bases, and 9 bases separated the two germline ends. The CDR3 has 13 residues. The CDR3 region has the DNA TGTGCCTGGAGTACAGGGTCCGGAAACACCATATATTTT. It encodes CAWSTGSGNTIYF.

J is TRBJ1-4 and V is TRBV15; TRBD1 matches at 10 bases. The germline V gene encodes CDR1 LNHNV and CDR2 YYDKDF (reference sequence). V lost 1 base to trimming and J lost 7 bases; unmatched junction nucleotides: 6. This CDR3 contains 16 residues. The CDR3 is CATSRARQGAFEKLFF. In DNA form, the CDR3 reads TGTGCCACCAGCAGAGCCCGACAGGGGGCTTTTGAAAAACTGTTTTTT.

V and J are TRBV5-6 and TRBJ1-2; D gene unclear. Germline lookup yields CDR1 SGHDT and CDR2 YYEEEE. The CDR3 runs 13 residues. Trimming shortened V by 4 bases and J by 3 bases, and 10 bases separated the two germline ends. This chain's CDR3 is CASSPGSDYGYTF. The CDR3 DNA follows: TGTGCCAGCAGCCCCGGGAGTGACTATGGCTACACCTTC.

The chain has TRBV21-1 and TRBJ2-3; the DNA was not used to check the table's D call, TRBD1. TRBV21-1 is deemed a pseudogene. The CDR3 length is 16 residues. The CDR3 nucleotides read TGTGCCAGCAGCAAAAAACAGGACAGGAGCACAGATACGCAGTATTTT. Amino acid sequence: CASSKKQDRSTDTQYF.

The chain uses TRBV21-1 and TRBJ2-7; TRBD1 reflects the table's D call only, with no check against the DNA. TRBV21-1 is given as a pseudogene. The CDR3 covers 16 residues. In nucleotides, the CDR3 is TGTGCCAGCAGCAAAGTACCGGGACACCGCCGGCACGAGCAGTACTTC. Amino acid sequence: CASSKVPGHRRHEQYF.

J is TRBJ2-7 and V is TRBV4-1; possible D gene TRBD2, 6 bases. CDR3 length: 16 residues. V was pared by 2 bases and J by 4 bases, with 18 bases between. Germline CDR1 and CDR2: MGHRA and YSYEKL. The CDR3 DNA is TGCGCCAGCAGCCAAACCTCCCTTGTCGGGAGTTACGAGCAGTACTTC. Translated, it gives CASSQTSLVGSYEQYF.